Sequencing of this T cell receptor beta chain was carried out in a study of blood T cell repertoires in COVID-19. Looking at the study overall: The United States, Italy and Spain provided the acute and convalescent COVID-19 samples. Sources were T cells, B-cell-depleted T cells, or PBMCs; the material itself was cDNA or gDNA.

Authors' processing steps: It was from reference gene primer amplification that nucleated cell counts were estimated. The table came from immunoSEQ multiplex PCR; TCRdb's copy has only in-frame clones and leaves some out. The V and J calls and clone size were taken over from that table, and D and trimming were inferred from the DNA. The sample has around 180,000 clones, about 85% seen once; the top ten hold 9.8%. This clone was seen just once. This receptor was taken from a woman older than 75 with acute or convalescent COVID-19. Sequenced: peripheral blood.

This CDR3 reads CATSGGSSYNEQFF. Written as DNA, the CDR3 is TGTGCCACAAGCGGGGGGAGCTCCTACAATGAGCAGTTCTTC. The genes are TRBV6-1 and TRBJ2-1; 9 nucleotides align to TRBD2. The CDR3 sequence is 14 residues long. V lost 10 bases and J lost 0; bases outside the gene matches: 4. The germline CDR1 and CDR2 sequences are MNHNS and SASEGT.